The rows below give T cell receptor beta chains drawn from one sample of a study of cytomegalovirus exposure and HLA in healthy donors. Sequencing used immunoSEQ multiplex PCR; TCRdb keeps in-frame clones, though not all of them. The table lists some 200,000 clones, over 75% of them singletons. The sample consisted of PBMCs. Receptors were obtained from a female donor in good health and CMV-seronegative. Both conserved end residues are part of each CDR3. The D gene is left open where the match is weak. The listing skips clone size in some rows; elsewhere it reads once, few, many or a size class.

TRBD2,TRBJ2-1,.,TRBV9,TGTGCCAGCAGCGTAGGTAGCGGGAGAGGGTACAATGAGCAGTTCTTC,CASSVGSGRGYNEQFF
.,TRBJ1-4,.,TRBV7-9,TGTTCCAGCAGCTTCGCAGTAAACGAAAAACTGTTTTTT,CSSSFAVNEKLFF
TRBD2,TRBJ2-5,.,TRBV7-2,TGTGCCAGCAGCGCTAGACTAGCGGGCAGCCAAGAGACCCAGTACTTC,CASSARLAGSQETQYF
.,TRBJ2-1,.,TRBV4-1,TGCGCCAGCAGCCACCCCTACGGAGGAGACAATGAGCAGTTCTTC,CASSHPYGGDNEQFF
TRBD1,TRBJ1-1,.,TRBV7-8,TGTGCCAGCAGCTTCGACAGGGCAGGGACTGAAGCTTTCTTT,CASSFDRAGTEAFF
.,TRBJ1-2,.,TRBV4-1,TGCGCCAGCAGCCACGAGGCAGGGGCTTACGGCTACACCTTC,CASSHEAGAYGYTF
TRBD1,TRBJ2-7,.,TRBV5-6,TGTGCCAGCAGCGGAACAGGGGGCCCCATCTACGAGCAGTACTTC,CASSGTGGPIYEQYF
.,TRBJ2-3,.,TRBV5-1,TGCGCCAGCAGCTCCACGGGCCCCCCGGGGGATACGCAGTATTTT,CASSSTGPPGDTQYF
TRBD1,TRBJ2-3,.,TRBV7-9,TGTGCCAGCGGTGGGACAGTGGTGGATACGCAGTATTTT,CASGGTVVDTQYF
.,TRBJ1-1,.,TRBV6-7,TGTGCCAGCAGTTACGGGGCTCTCCACAGGCCAATGAACACTGAAGCTTTCTTT,CASSYGALHRPMNTEAFF
.,TRBJ1-2,.,TRBV10-3,TGTGCCATCAGTGAGTCGAACACAGGCTATGGCTACACCTTC,CAISESNTGYGYTF
TRBD1,TRBJ1-5,once,TRBV27,TGTGCCAGCAGGGTACAGGGGAGAAGCAATCAGCCCCAGCATTTT,CASRVQGRSNQPQHF
TRBD1,TRBJ1-5,.,TRBV5-1,TGCGCCAGCAGTTTACAGGGGAGGAATCAGCCCCAGCATTTT,CASSLQGRNQPQHF
.,TRBJ2-1,.,TRBV7-3,TGTGCCAGCAGCTTAACGACAAATGAGCAGTTCTTC,CASSLTTNEQFF
.,TRBJ1-1,once,TRBV10-1,TGCGCCAGCCAGGGGATTGGGAACACTGAAGCTTTCTTT,CASQGIGNTEAFF
.,TRBJ1-6,.,TRBV9,TGTGCCAGCAGCCCTGGACTTCTGAGCTCCTATAATTCACCCCTCCACTTT,CASSPGLLSSYNSPLHF
.,TRBJ1-1,.,TRBV6-1,TGTGCCAGCAGTGTTCACAGGAGCACGAACACTGAAGCTTTCTTT,CASSVHRSTNTEAFF
TRBD1,TRBJ1-6,.,TRBV19,TGTGCCAGTAGTCTCACGACAGGGGTTGTGAATTCACCCCTCCACTTT,CASSLTTGVVNSPLHF
TRBD1,TRBJ1-5,few,TRBV2,TGTGCCAGCAGTGGGGTACAGGGGGTAAGTCAGCCCCAGCATTTT,CASSGVQGVSQPQHF
TRBD2,TRBJ2-7,.,TRBV28,TGTGCCACCTACCCCGGGGGGAGTAGTACCTACGAGCAGTACTTC,CATYPGGSSTYEQYF
TRBD2,TRBJ2-1,.,TRBV6-4,TGTGCCAGCAGTCCGGCTGGGAGCGGGGGTGGGTCCTACAATGAGCAGTTCTTC,CASSPAGSGGGSYNEQFF
.,TRBJ2-7,.,TRBV18,TGTGCCAGCTCACCGAGAGGGGGCGAGCAGTACTTC,CASSPRGGEQYF
TRBD2,TRBJ2-3,once,TRBV9,TGTGCCAGCAGCGTAGGTAATAGCGGGGTAACAGATACGCAGTATTTT,CASSVGNSGVTDTQYF
TRBD1,TRBJ2-1,.,TRBV7-6,TGTGCCAGCAGCTCCGGGACCGGGACAGGGGTTTACAATGAGCAGTTCTTC,CASSSGTGTGVYNEQFF
.,TRBJ1-1,.,TRBV28,TGTGCCAGCAGTTCCGGCGGCTCGGCGGGGACTGAAGCTTTCTTT,CASSSGGSAGTEAFF
TRBD1,TRBJ2-2,few,TRBV7-7,TGTGCCAGCAGCCCCGGGACAGGGGGCCACGGGGAGCTGTTTTTT,CASSPGTGGHGELFF
.,TRBJ1-2,.,TRBV11-2,TGTGCCAGCAGCTTAGGACAGCTACGATATGGCTACACCTTC,CASSLGQLRYGYTF
.,TRBJ2-6,.,TRBV7-3,TGTGCCAGCAGCTTAGGGGGGTCAGGGGCCAACGTCCTGACTTTC,CASSLGGSGANVLTF
.,TRBJ1-2,.,TRBV13,TGTGCCAGCAGCTTAAAACTCCCGTATGGCTACACCTTC,CASSLKLPYGYTF
.,TRBJ2-5,.,TRBV2,TGTGCCAGCAGTGCGAGGCAGATCCAAGAGACCCAGTACTTC,CASSARQIQETQYF
.,TRBJ1-1,.,TRBV5-1,TGCGCCAGCAGCCTCCCGGGGGGAGGGACTGAAGCTTTCTTT,CASSLPGGGTEAFF
TRBD2,TRBJ2-3,.,TRBV10-3,TGTGCCATCAGTGAGGGACTAGCGGGGGGGCAAGATACGCAGTATTTT,CAISEGLAGGQDTQYF
TRBD2,TRBJ2-3,once,TRBV7-9,TGTGCCAGCAGCTCTACCGGGACTAGCGGTTCTGCCCCAGGTACGCAGTATTTT,CASSSTGTSGSAPGTQYF
TRBD1,TRBJ2-7,.,TRBV19,TGTGCCAGTCGGGAAAGGGGGCGCGATGAGCAGTACTTC,CASRERGRDEQYF
.,TRBJ1-5,.,TRBV7-2,TGTGCCAGCAGCTCCATACAGGGCTTTCAGCCCCAGCATTTT,CASSSIQGFQPQHF
TRBD1,TRBJ1-5,.,TRBV28,TGTGCCAGCAGTTTATTAACGACAAACAGGGGGAATCAGCCCCAGCATTTT,CASSLLTTNRGNQPQHF
.,TRBJ1-3,.,TRBV6-1,TGTGCCAGCAGTGAAAGTGGGCCTGGAAACACCATATATTTT,CASSESGPGNTIYF
.,TRBJ1-1,.,TRBV6-1,TGTGCCAGCACCCTAGGACAGAAAGCTTTCTTT,CASTLGQKAFF
TRBD2,TRBJ2-7,.,TRBV6-1,TGTGCCAGCAGTATTCAACTAGCGGGCTACGAGCAGTACTTC,CASSIQLAGYEQYF
TRBD1,TRBJ2-5,.,TRBV12-5,TGTGCTAGTAGGGACAGGGGCGGGGAGACCCAGTACTTC,CASRDRGGETQYF
TRBD1,TRBJ2-7,.,TRBV28,TGTGCCAGCAGTCTAGTCCCGGACAGGGGTCCCTACGAGCAGTACTTC,CASSLVPDRGPYEQYF
.,TRBJ1-1,.,TRBV19,TGTGCCAGTAGTATAGCCGGTTTGGAAGCTTTCTTT,CASSIAGLEAFF
.,TRBJ2-3,.,TRBV15,TGTGCCACCAGCAGAGATCGAGGCTTAACTAGCACAGATACGCAGTATTTT,CATSRDRGLTSTDTQYF
.,TRBJ2-3,.,TRBV5-1,TGCGCCAGCAGCTCCAGTACAGATACGCAGTATTTT,CASSSSTDTQYF
TRBD1,TRBJ1-1,few,TRBV25-1,TGTGCCAGCAGTGGACAGGGGGCAATGAACACTGAAGCTTTCTTT,CASSGQGAMNTEAFF
TRBD1,TRBJ1-5,.,TRBV28,TGTGCCAGCAGTAGCCGGACAGGGACTAAGCCCCAGCATTTT,CASSSRTGTKPQHF
TRBD2,TRBJ2-1,.,TRBV4-1,TGCGCCAGCAGCCAAGATTTTAGCGGGGGGTACAATGAGCAGTTCTTC,CASSQDFSGGYNEQFF
TRBD1,TRBJ2-2,.,TRBV4-1,TGCGCCAGCAGCCACGTGGGACAGGGGATGACCGGGGAGCTGTTTTTT,CASSHVGQGMTGELFF
.,TRBJ2-6,.,TRBV9,TGTGCCAGCAGCGGAGAGAGCTCTGGGGCCAACGTCCTGACTTTC,CASSGESSGANVLTF
.,TRBJ1-2,.,TRBV10-1,TGCGCCAGCAGTGTGGAAACGGAACGGGATTTAAACTATGGCTACACCTTC,CASSVETERDLNYGYTF
TRBD1,TRBJ1-1,.,TRBV30,TGTGCCTGGAGTGTACTCACAGGGGGTGTAACTTTCTTT,CAWSVLTGGVTFF
.,TRBJ1-1,.,TRBV5-1,TGCGCCAGCAGCTTGGTACAGCAGAACACTGAAGCTTTCTTT,CASSLVQQNTEAFF
TRBD1,TRBJ2-1,.,TRBV7-9,TGTGCCAGCAGCACGACAGGGTACAATGAGCAGTTCTTC,CASSTTGYNEQFF
TRBD1,TRBJ1-1,.,TRBV11-2,TGTGCCAGCAGCTTCGAGGGGGCTTACACTGAAGCTTTCTTT,CASSFEGAYTEAFF
TRBD2,TRBJ2-2,.,TRBV9,TGTGCCAGCAGTGACGGGGGGGACACCGGGGAGCTGTTTTTT,CASSDGGDTGELFF